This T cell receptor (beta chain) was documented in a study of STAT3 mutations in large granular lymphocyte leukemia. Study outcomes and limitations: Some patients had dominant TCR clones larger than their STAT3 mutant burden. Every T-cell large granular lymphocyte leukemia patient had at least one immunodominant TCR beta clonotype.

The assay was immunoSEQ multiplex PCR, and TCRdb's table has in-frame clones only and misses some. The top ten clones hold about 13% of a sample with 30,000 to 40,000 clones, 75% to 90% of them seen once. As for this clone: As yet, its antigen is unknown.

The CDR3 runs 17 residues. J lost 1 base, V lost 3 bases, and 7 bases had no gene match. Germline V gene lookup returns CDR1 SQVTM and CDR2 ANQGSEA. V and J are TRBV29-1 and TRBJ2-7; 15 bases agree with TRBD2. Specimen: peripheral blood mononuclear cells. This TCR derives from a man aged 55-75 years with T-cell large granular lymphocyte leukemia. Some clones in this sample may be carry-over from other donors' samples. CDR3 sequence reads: CSVDPAGLAGGSYEQYF. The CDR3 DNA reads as TGCAGCGTTGACCCGGCGGGACTAGCGGGAGGTTCCTACGAGCAGTACTTC.